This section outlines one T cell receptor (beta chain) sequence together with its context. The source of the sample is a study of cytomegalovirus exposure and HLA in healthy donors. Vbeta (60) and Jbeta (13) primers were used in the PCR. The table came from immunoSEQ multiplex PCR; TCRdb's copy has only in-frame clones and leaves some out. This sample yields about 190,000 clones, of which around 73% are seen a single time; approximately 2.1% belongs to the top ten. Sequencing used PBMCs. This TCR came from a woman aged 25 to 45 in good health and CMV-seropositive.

CDR3 DNA sequence: TGTGCCAGCAGTTACTTGGCGGGGTCTGGGGCCAACGTCCTGACTTTC. Its translation: CASSYLAGSGANVLTF. The chain employs TRBV6-5 and TRBJ2-6, with D possibly being TRBD2 (6 bases). The CDR3 covers 16 residues. CDR1 is MNHEY and CDR2 is SVGAGI in the germline V gene. V lost 1 base and J lost 1, with 8 bases in between.